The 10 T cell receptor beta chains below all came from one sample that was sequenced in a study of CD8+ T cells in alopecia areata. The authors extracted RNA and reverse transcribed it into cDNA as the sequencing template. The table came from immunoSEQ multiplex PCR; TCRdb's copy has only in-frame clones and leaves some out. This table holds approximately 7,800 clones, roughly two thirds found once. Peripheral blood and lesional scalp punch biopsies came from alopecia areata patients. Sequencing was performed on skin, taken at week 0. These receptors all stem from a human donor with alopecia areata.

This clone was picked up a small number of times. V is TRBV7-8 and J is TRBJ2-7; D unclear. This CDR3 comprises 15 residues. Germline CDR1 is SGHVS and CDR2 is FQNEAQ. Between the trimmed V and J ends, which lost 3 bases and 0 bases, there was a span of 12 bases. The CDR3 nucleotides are TGTGCCAGCAGCTTCAGAAGCAGGAGCTCCTACGAGCAGTACTTC. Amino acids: CASSFRSRSSYEQYF.

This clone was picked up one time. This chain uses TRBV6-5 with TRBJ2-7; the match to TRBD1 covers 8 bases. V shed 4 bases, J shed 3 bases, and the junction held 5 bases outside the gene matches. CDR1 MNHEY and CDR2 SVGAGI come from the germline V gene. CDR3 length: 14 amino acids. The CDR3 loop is CASSWSGGFYEQYF. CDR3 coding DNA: TGTGCCAGCAGTTGGTCAGGGGGCTTCTACGAGCAGTACTTC.

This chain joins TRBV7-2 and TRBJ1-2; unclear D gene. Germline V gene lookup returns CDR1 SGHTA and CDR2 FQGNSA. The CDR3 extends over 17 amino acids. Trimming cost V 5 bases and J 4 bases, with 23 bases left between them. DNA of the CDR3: TGTGCCAGCAGCAAAAGATACGGAGACGGAAAGACCTATGGCTACACCTTC. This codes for CASSKRYGDGKTYGYTF.

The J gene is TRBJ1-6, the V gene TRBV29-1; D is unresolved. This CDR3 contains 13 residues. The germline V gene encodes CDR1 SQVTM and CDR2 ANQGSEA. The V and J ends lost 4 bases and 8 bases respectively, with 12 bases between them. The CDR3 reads CSVGQSRDSPLHF. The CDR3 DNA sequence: TGCAGCGTTGGTCAGTCGAGGGATTCACCCCTCCACTTT.

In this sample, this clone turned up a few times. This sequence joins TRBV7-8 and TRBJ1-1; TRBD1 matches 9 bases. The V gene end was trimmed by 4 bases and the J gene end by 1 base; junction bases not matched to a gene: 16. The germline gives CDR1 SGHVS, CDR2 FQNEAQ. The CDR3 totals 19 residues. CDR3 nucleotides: TGTGCCAGCAGCTCAGACAGGACAGGGGCCGCCGTGGGGAACACTGAAGCTTTCTTT. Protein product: CASSSDRTGAAVGNTEAFF.

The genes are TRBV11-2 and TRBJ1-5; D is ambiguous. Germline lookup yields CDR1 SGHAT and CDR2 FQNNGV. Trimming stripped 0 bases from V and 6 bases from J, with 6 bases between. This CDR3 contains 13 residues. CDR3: CASSLDWGQPQHF. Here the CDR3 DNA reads TGTGCCAGCAGCTTAGATTGGGGTCAGCCCCAGCATTTT.

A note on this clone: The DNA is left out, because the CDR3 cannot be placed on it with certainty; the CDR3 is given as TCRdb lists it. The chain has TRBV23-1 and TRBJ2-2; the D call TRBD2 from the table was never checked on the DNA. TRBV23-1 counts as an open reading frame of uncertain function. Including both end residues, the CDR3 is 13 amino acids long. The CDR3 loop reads CASSHAFPGSCFF.

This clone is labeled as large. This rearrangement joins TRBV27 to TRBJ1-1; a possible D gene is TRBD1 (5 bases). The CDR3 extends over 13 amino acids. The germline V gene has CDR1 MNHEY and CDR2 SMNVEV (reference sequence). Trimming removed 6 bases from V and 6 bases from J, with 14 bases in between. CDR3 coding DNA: TGTGCCAGCAGCATGGGACCGGGCGCTGAAGCTTTCTTT. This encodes CASSMGPGAEAFF.

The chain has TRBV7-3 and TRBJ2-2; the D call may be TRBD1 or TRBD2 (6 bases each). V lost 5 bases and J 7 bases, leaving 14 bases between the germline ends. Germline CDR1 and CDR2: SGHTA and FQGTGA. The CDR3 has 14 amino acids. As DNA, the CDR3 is TGTGCCAGCAGCGGTTCGGGGGCGTACGGGGAGCTGTTTTTT. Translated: CASSGSGAYGELFF.

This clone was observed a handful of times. CDR3 protein: CASSSRLAGMDNEQFF. CDR3 bases: TGTGCCAGCAGCTCGAGACTAGCGGGAATGGACAATGAGCAGTTCTTC. The rearrangement links TRBV7-6 to TRBJ2-1, with 11 bases lining up with TRBD2. From germline, CDR1 is SGHVS and CDR2 FNYEAQ. The CDR3 is 16 residues long. V was pared by 4 bases and J by 5 bases, with 7 bases of the junction left unmatched. The whole variable domain, filled in from reference TRBV7-6 and TRBJ2-1, reads GAGVSQSPRYKVTKRGQDVALRCDPISGHVSLYWYRQALGQGPEFLTYFNYEAQQDKSGLPNDRFSAERPEGSISTLTIQRTEQRDSAMYRCASSSRLAGMDNEQFFGPGTRLTVL.